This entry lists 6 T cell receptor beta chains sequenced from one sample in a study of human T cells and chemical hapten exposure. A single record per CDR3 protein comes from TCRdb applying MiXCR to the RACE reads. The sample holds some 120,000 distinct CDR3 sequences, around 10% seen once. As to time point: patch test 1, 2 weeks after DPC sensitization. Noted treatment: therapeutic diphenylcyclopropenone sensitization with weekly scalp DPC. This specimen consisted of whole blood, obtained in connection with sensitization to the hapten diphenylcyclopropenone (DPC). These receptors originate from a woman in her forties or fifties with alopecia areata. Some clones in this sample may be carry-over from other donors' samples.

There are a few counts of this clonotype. The CDR3 here is CASSRTGTYNEQFF. The CDR3 region has the DNA TGCGCCAGCAGCAGAACAGGGACCTACAATGAGCAGTTCTTC. The gene calls are TRBV10-1 and TRBJ2-1; D may be TRBD1 (6 bases). With 6 bases removed from V and 2 bases from J, the gap between germline ends came to 11 bases. This CDR3 has 14 amino acids. Germline CDR1 and CDR2: WNHNN and SYGVQD (reference sequence).

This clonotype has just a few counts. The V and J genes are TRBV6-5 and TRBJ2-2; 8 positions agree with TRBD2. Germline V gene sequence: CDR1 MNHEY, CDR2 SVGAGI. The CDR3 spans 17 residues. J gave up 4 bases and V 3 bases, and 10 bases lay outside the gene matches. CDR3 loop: CASSYLSRGGVTGELFF. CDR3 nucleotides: TGTGCCAGCAGTTATCTCTCCCGGGGGGGTGTCACCGGGGAGCTGTTTTTT.

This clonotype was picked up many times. The CDR3 DNA sequence: TGTGCCAGCAGTCACAGGGGGACTGGGGCCAACGTCCTGACTTTC. Amino acid sequence: CASSHRGTGANVLTF. The chain combines TRBV28 with TRBJ2-6, with 8 bases fitting TRBD1. The CDR3 sequence is 15 residues long. Germline-derived CDR1 and CDR2 are MDHEN and SYDVKM. V shed 5 bases and J 2 bases; nucleotides not matched to a gene: 2.

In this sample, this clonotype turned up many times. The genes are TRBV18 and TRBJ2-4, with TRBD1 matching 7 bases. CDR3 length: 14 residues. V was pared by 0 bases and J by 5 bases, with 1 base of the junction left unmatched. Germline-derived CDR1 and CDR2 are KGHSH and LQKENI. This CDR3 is CASSPPGGENIQYF. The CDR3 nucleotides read TGTGCCAGCTCACCACCAGGGGGCGAAAACATTCAGTACTTC.

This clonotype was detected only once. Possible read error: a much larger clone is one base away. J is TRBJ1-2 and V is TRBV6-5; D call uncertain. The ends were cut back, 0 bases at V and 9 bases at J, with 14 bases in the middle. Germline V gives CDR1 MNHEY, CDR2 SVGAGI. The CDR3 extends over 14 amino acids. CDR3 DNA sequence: TGTGCCAGCAGTTACTCGGTGAAGGGAGAACGCTACACCTTC. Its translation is CASSYSVKGERYTF.

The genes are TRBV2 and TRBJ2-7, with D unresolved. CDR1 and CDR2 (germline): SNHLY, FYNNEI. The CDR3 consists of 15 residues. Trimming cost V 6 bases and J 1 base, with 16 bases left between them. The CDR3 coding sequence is TGTGCCAGCAGCGCGACCTCATCGGGTTCCTACGAGCAGTACTTC. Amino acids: CASSATSSGSYEQYF.